The 25 T cell receptor beta chains listed next were all sequenced from one sample in a study of shared clonotypes between healthy human individuals. Profiling relied on immunoSEQ multiplex PCR, and the TCRdb table lists in-frame clones only, not all of them. The sample shows about 1.1 million clones, about 84% of them seen only once. Sequenced input: memory CD4+ T cells from PBMCs. As for subset: CD45RA-negative fraction. These receptors all come from a man aged 18 to 29 in good health. Some clones in this sample may be carry-over from other donors' samples.

In DNA, the CDR3 is TGTGCCAGCAGCTTTAGCGGGAGTAGGGCCGGGGAGCTGTTTTTT. It yields the protein CASSFSGSRAGELFF. The chain couples TRBV11-3 to TRBJ2-2; 9 bases are shared with TRBD2. The V segment lost 3 bases and the J segment 6 bases; nucleotides outside the gene matches: 5. Germline assignment: CDR1 SGHNT and CDR2 YENEEA. CDR3 size: 15 residues.

The rearrangement uses TRBV28 and TRBJ2-7, with 10 nucleotides matching TRBD2. The CDR3 runs 14 residues. J lost 4 bases, V lost 6 bases, and 6 bases had no gene match. Germline values: CDR1 MDHEN, CDR2 SYDVKM. Here the CDR3 reads CASSELAGLYEQYF. In DNA, the CDR3 is TGTGCCAGCAGCGAACTAGCGGGATTATACGAGCAGTACTTC.

The genes are TRBV7-2 and TRBJ2-7, with D tentatively TRBD2 (5 bases). Trimming removed 4 bases from V and 2 bases from J, with 18 bases in between. This CDR3 has 16 amino acids. Germline V gives CDR1 SGHTA, CDR2 FQGNSA. In DNA, the CDR3 is TGTGCCAGCAGCTCAAAGCTAGGGAGCGTGACCTACGAGCAGTACTTC. Its protein product is CASSSKLGSVTYEQYF.

The chain combines TRBV2 with TRBJ1-5; tentatively, D is TRBD1 (6 bases). Germline V gene data show CDR1 as SNHLY and CDR2 as FYNNEI. CDR3 length equals 12 residues. Trimming stripped 8 bases from V and 3 bases from J, with 8 bases between. Here the CDR3 DNA reads TGTGCCAGCCGGGACAACAATCAGCCCCAGCATTTT. Translation: CASRDNNQPQHF.

This clone was recorded only once. Here the CDR3 DNA reads TGCGCCAGCAGCTTGAGCAGGGCTGATGGCTACACCTTC. This gives the protein CASSLSRADGYTF. The rearrangement joins TRBV5-1 to TRBJ1-2; TRBD1 is a possible D gene (5 bases). CDR1 and CDR2 (germline): SGHRS, YFSETQ. The CDR3 extends over 13 amino acids. Trimming shortened V by 1 base and J by 6 bases, and 10 bases separated the two germline ends.

Comment on this clone: Within the sample, other DNA sequences also encode this same CDR3. The J gene is TRBJ1-5, the V gene TRBV19; no definite D call. The CDR3 contains 15 residues. In germline, CDR1 is LNHDA, CDR2 SQIVND (reference sequence). The V end lost 3 bases, the J end lost 1 base, and 10 bases lay between the germline ends. The CDR3 sequence: CASSIGGHSNQPQHF. As DNA, the CDR3 is TGTGCCAGTAGTATCGGCGGCCACAGCAATCAGCCCCAGCATTTT.

The rearrangement links TRBV9 to TRBJ2-3; no clear D gene. The germline V gene has CDR1 SGDLS and CDR2 YYNGEE. The CDR3 has 13 amino acids. V gave up 3 bases and J gave up 6 bases, with 11 bases separating them. CDR3 DNA: TGTGCCAGCAGCGGTCAAGTTTCGGATACGCAGTATTTT. It codes for CASSGQVSDTQYF.

This clone appeared a single time. A single base separates this from a much larger clone, so it may be a read error. The identical CDR3 is also encoded by other nucleotide sequences in the sample. In DNA, the CDR3 is TGTGCCAGCAGTGAAGACAATCAGCCCCAGCATTTT. Translating gives CASSEDNQPQHF. The chain couples TRBV2 to TRBJ1-5; unclear D gene. CDR3 length: 12 amino acids. The V end was cut by 1 base, the J end by 3 bases, with 1 base between. Germline CDR1 and CDR2: SNHLY and FYNNEI.

This rearrangement joins TRBV5-1 to TRBJ1-5, with D maybe TRBD1 (6 bases). CDR1 is SGHRS and CDR2 is YFSETQ in the germline V gene. This CDR3 is built from 13 residues. Trimming stripped 2 bases from V and 6 bases from J, with 9 bases between. CDR3 residues: CASSFGGGQPQHF. CDR3 DNA: TGCGCCAGCAGCTTTGGAGGGGGTCAGCCCCAGCATTTT.

The chain joins TRBV14 to TRBJ2-1; 9 positions agree with TRBD1. The CDR3 spans 16 residues. The germline CDR1 and CDR2 sequences are SGHDN and FVKESK. The J segment lost 3 bases and the V segment lost 4 bases, leaving 7 bases of the junction unmatched. The CDR3 bases are TGTGCCAGCAGCCCCCGGGGACAGGGAAACTACAATGAGCAGTTCTTC. Amino acid sequence: CASSPRGQGNYNEQFF.

The V and J genes are TRBV11-2 and TRBJ2-2; D remains unclear. The germline V gene encodes CDR1 SGHAT and CDR2 FQNNGV. The CDR3 is 13 residues long. Trimming shortened V by 5 bases and J by 1 base, and 5 bases separated the two germline ends. The chain's CDR3 is CASSPRNTGELFF. For the CDR3, the DNA is TGTGCCAGCAGCCCCAGGAACACCGGGGAGCTGTTTTTT. The full variable domain, completed using reference TRBV11-2 and TRBJ2-2, is EAGVAQSPRYKIIEKRQSVAFWCNPISGHATLYWYQQILGQGPKLLIQFQNNGVVDDSQLPKDRFSAERLKGVDSTLKIQPAKLEDSAVYLCASSPRNTGELFFGEGSRLTVL.

This clone was seen at least ten times. V and J are TRBV10-2 and TRBJ1-4; D not certain. The CDR3 has 12 residues. Germline V CDR1 and CDR2: WSHSY, SAAADI. Trimming took off 0 bases at V and 6 bases at J, with 2 bases between the two ends. DNA for the CDR3: TGCGCCAGCAGTGAGTCCTATGAAAAACTGTTTTTT. It codes for CASSESYEKLFF.

This chain uses TRBV5-1 with TRBJ1-4, with no clear D. Germline V gene lookup returns CDR1 SGHRS and CDR2 YFSETQ. This CDR3 spans 13 amino acids. Trimming left V 2 bases short and J 10 bases short, with 12 bases between. In DNA, the CDR3 is TGCGCCAGCAGCTTAGAGCTTGATGGAAAACTGTTTTTT. Translating it yields CASSLELDGKLFF.

This chain joins TRBV7-2 and TRBJ2-7; no clear D. Germline CDR1 is SGHTA and CDR2 is FQGNSA. V gave up 5 bases and J gave up 3 bases, with 17 bases separating them. CDR3 length: 15 amino acids. CDR3 region: CASSQDDSPLYEQYF. Written as DNA, the CDR3 is TGTGCCAGCAGCCAAGACGACTCACCCCTCTACGAGCAGTACTTC.

This chain connects TRBV2 to TRBJ1-2; D perhaps matches TRBD1 (6 bases). CDR1 is SNHLY and CDR2 is FYNNEI in the germline V gene. Between the trimmed V and J ends, which lost 8 bases and 6 bases, there was a span of 13 bases. The CDR3 length is 12 residues. The CDR3 loop reads CASRDTRDGYTF. The CDR3 DNA sequence: TGTGCCAGCCGGGACACGAGGGATGGCTACACCTTC.

The chain joins TRBV12-5 to TRBJ1-1, with TRBD1 matching over 12 bases. The V segment lost 6 bases and the J segment 6 bases; nucleotides outside the gene matches: 5. Germline V lookup: CDR1 LGHNT, CDR2 FRNRAP. This CDR3 is 14 amino acids long. CDR3 amino acids: CASGAGQGASEAFF. The CDR3 bases are TGTGCTAGTGGAGCGGGACAGGGGGCATCTGAAGCTTTCTTT.

This chain's CDR3 is CASSPGQGFYEQYF. CDR3 DNA sequence: TGTGCCAGCAGCCCCGGACAGGGGTTCTACGAGCAGTACTTC. The chain is built from TRBV5-4 and TRBJ2-7; TRBD1 matches 9 bases. Germline V gene lookup returns CDR1 SGHNT and CDR2 YYREEE (reference sequence). The V segment lost 4 bases and the J segment 3 bases; nucleotides outside the gene matches: 5. The CDR3 covers 14 residues.

This sequence joins TRBV6-1 and TRBJ2-7; 7 bases are shared with TRBD2. V dropped 5 bases and J dropped 2; count of bases not matched to a gene: 6. This CDR3 region has 14 residues. Germline V gene sequence: CDR1 MNHNS, CDR2 SASEGT. This CDR3 reads CASSRDYSTYEQYF. The CDR3 nucleotides are TGTGCCAGCAGTCGGGACTACTCAACCTACGAGCAGTACTTC.

This clone was seen a handful of times. V gene TRBV7-3 combines with J gene TRBJ2-1; D not resolved. Germline V CDR1 and CDR2: SGHTA, FQGTGA. V was trimmed by 6 bases and J by 9 bases, leaving 15 bases between them. The CDR3 extends over 13 amino acids. The CDR3: CASSFLMVSEQFF. DNA for the CDR3: TGTGCCAGCAGTTTTCTAATGGTCAGTGAGCAGTTCTTC.

This chain connects TRBV7-9 to TRBJ2-5, with TRBD1 matching over 7 bases. V gave up 2 bases and J gave up 4 bases; unmatched junction bases: 7. The CDR3 runs 15 residues. Germline V gene lookup returns CDR1 SEHNR and CDR2 FQNEAQ (reference sequence). The CDR3 region has the DNA TGTGCCAGCAGCTTACAAGGGGGCGAGGGAGAGACCCAGTACTTC. It codes for CASSLQGGEGETQYF. Looking up the rest from reference TRBV7-9 and TRBJ2-5 gives the full variable domain: DTGVSQNPRHKITKRGQNVTFRCDPISEHNRLYWYRQTLGQGPEFLTYFQNEAQLEKSRLLSDRFSAERPKGSFSTLEIQRTEQGDSAMYLCASSLQGGEGETQYFGPGTRLLVL.

The chain is built from TRBV11-2 and TRBJ2-3; TRBD2 aligns across 13 bases. V shed 7 bases, J shed 11 bases, and the junction held 9 bases outside the gene matches. The germline V gene encodes CDR1 SGHAT and CDR2 FQNNGV. The CDR3 runs 14 residues. The CDR3 region has the DNA TGTGCCAGCACCGAGAGACTAGCGGGAGGAGGGCAGTATTTT. Protein product: CASTERLAGGGQYF.

V and J are TRBV10-3 and TRBJ1-4; D may be TRBD1 (5 bases). Looked up from germline, CDR1 is ENHRY and CDR2 is SYGVKD. This CDR3 has 13 amino acids. V was cut by 8 bases and J by 3 bases, with 10 bases left in between. CDR3 sequence reads: CAIRRAPNEKLFF. CDR3 coding DNA: TGTGCCATCCGCAGGGCCCCTAATGAAAAACTGTTTTTT.

CDR3: CASRLDSGANVLTF. The CDR3 bases are TGTGCCAGTAGACTAGACTCTGGGGCCAACGTCCTGACTTTC. The rearrangement uses TRBV19 and TRBJ2-6, with TRBD2 as a possible D gene (5 bases). The germline V gene encodes CDR1 LNHDA and CDR2 SQIVND (reference sequence). V was trimmed by 6 bases and J by 0 bases, leaving 6 bases between them. The CDR3 extends over 14 amino acids. Full variable domain (remainder filled in from reference TRBV19 and TRBJ2-6): DGGITQSPKYLFRKEGQNVTLSCEQNLNHDAMYWYRQDPGQGLRLIYYSQIVNDFQKGDIAEGYSVSREKKESFPLTVTSAQKNPTAFYLCASRLDSGANVLTFGAGSRLTVL.

The chain links TRBV7-9 to TRBJ1-3, with no clear D. V lost 3 bases and J 0 bases, leaving 15 bases between the germline ends. The CDR3 is 17 amino acids. Germline V gene data show CDR1 as SEHNR and CDR2 as FQNEAQ (reference sequence). This CDR3 reads CASSFNLGMLSGNTIYF. The CDR3 DNA reads as TGTGCCAGCAGCTTCAACCTCGGGATGCTCTCTGGAAACACCATATATTTT.

The V call is TRBV4-1, the J call TRBJ1-2; the D gene is possibly TRBD1 (5 bases). The CDR3 extends over 15 amino acids. The germline V gene has CDR1 MGHRA and CDR2 YSYEKL. The germline V and J ends were trimmed by 0 bases and 2 bases, with 10 bases remaining between them. Here the CDR3 reads CASSQESAGNYGYTF. The CDR3 coding sequence is TGCGCCAGCAGCCAAGAATCAGCAGGGAACTATGGCTACACCTTC.